The 8 T cell receptor beta chains reported below all come from one sample, sequenced in a study of blood T cells in healthy people across ages. Alongside a J-beta primer mix, a sample-barcoded 5' primer served in a second PCR lasting about 6 to 11 cycles. TCRdb passed the 5' RACE reads through MiXCR, listing each CDR3 protein once. The sample consists of more than 1.4 million distinct CDR3 sequences, about 40% of them appearing once. The sample comprised blood. These receptors all come from a woman under 30 in good health.

The genes are TRBV6-5 and TRBJ1-2, with a weak D call TRBD1 (5 bases). Trimming cost V 6 bases and J 4 bases, with 9 bases left between them. The V gene's germline CDR1 is MNHEY and CDR2 SVGAGI. CDR3 length: 12 amino acids. CDR3 DNA: TGTGCCAGCAGAGCAGGGACCTATGGCTACACCTTC. The encoded protein is CASRAGTYGYTF.

The J gene is TRBJ2-4, the V gene TRBV20-1, with D uncertain. The J call may be wrong; the DNA end is better matched by TRBJ2-7. Germline V gene data show CDR1 as DFQATT and CDR2 as SNEGSKA (reference sequence). CDR3 length: 13 amino acids. CDR3 nucleotide sequence: TGCAGTGCTAGAGTTCCCACCAATTACGAGCAGTACTTC. Its protein product is CSARVPTNYEQYF.

This chain links TRBV5-1 with TRBJ1-2; D possibly corresponds to TRBD1 (6 bases). The CDR3 is made up of 13 amino acids. The germline gives CDR1 SGHRS, CDR2 YFSETQ. Trimming left V 3 bases short and J 5 bases short, with 11 bases between. The CDR3 DNA sequence: TGCGCCAGCAGCTCGGACGGACAGTATGGCTACACCTTC. This gives the protein CASSSDGQYGYTF.

The CDR3 loop reads CASSYSILEADTQYF. In DNA form, the CDR3 reads TGTGCCAGCAGTTACTCGATACTGGAAGCAGATACGCAGTATTTT. The V call is TRBV6-6, the J call TRBJ2-3; D is undetermined. The germline CDR1 and CDR2 sequences are MNHNY and SVGAGI (reference sequence). This CDR3 contains 15 residues. V lost 0 bases and J lost 4, with 11 bases in between.

The chain employs TRBV6-1 and TRBJ1-2, with D possibly matching TRBD1 (5 bases). Trimming removed 3 bases at V and 5 bases at J, with 16 bases between. CDR3 length: 15 amino acids. In germline, CDR1 is MNHNS, CDR2 SASEGT. The CDR3 loop reads CASSDSSGASYGYTF. In DNA, the CDR3 is TGTGCCAGCAGTGACTCCTCCGGGGCCTCTTATGGCTACACCTTC.

The sample holds a few counts of this clonotype. The chain combines TRBV24-1 with TRBJ2-7; no definite D call. Germline V gene lookup returns CDR1 KGHDR and CDR2 SFDVKD. Trimming cost V 3 bases and J 0 bases, with 5 bases left between them. This CDR3 contains 13 residues. The CDR3 sequence: CATSDPSSYEQYF. Written as DNA, the CDR3 is TGTGCCACCAGTGATCCTAGCTCCTACGAGCAGTACTTC.

The gene calls are TRBV6-1 and TRBJ1-2; the D gene is possibly TRBD1 (5 bases). Germline V gene sequence: CDR1 MNHNS, CDR2 SASEGT. CDR3 length: 13 residues. Trimming removed 6 bases at V and 1 base at J, with 9 bases between. For the CDR3, the DNA is TGTGCCAGCAGCTGGGGGGTTAACTATGGCTACACCTTC. It is translated as CASSWGVNYGYTF.

J is TRBJ1-4 and V is TRBV20-1; maybe TRBD1 (5 bases). CDR3 length equals 13 residues. Per the germline V gene, CDR1 is DFQATT and CDR2 is SNEGSKA (reference sequence). Trimming pared 6 bases from V and 4 bases from J, leaving 12 bases between. For the CDR3, the DNA is TGCAGTGCCGGGACCGGCCTTAATGAAAAACTGTTTTTT. Protein sequence: CSAGTGLNEKLFF.